This TCR beta chain was identified in a study of OX40 agonist ivuxolimab in advanced cancers. The overall study: Subjects had a mean age of approximately 60 years, with a range of roughly 23 to 79; about 83% were male. Enrollees could have had prior anti-PD-1, anti-PD-L1 or anti-CTLA-4 therapy, which more than 30% had received. Three patients had partial responses: one hepatocellular carcinoma, two cutaneous melanoma.

V dropped 2 bases and J dropped 2 bases, with 15 bases sitting between them. The CDR3 sequence is 16 residues long. Germline values: CDR1 SGDLS, CDR2 YYNGEE. Some clones are missing from TCRdb's copy, which holds only in-frame ones; the method was immunoSEQ multiplex PCR. The table includes fewer than 20,000 clones, 80% to 85% detected once. On this clone: What it binds is unknown.

Broader study findings: At 0.1 to 3.0 mg/kg and by week 6, CD4+ and CD8+ T cells in the blood had expanded clonally.

The TCR comes from an adult with an advanced solid tumor such as melanoma, head and neck, liver or kidney cancer. The sequencing here drew on CD4+ or CD8+ T cells sorted from blood, taken in a trial of the OX40 agonist ivuxolimab. The gene calls are TRBV9 and TRBJ2-3; D is perhaps TRBD1 (5 bases). Written as DNA, the CDR3 is TGTGCCAGCAGCGTGGCCTTAGGGGTTCTCACAGATACGCAGTATTTT. Translated: CASSVALGVLTDTQYF.